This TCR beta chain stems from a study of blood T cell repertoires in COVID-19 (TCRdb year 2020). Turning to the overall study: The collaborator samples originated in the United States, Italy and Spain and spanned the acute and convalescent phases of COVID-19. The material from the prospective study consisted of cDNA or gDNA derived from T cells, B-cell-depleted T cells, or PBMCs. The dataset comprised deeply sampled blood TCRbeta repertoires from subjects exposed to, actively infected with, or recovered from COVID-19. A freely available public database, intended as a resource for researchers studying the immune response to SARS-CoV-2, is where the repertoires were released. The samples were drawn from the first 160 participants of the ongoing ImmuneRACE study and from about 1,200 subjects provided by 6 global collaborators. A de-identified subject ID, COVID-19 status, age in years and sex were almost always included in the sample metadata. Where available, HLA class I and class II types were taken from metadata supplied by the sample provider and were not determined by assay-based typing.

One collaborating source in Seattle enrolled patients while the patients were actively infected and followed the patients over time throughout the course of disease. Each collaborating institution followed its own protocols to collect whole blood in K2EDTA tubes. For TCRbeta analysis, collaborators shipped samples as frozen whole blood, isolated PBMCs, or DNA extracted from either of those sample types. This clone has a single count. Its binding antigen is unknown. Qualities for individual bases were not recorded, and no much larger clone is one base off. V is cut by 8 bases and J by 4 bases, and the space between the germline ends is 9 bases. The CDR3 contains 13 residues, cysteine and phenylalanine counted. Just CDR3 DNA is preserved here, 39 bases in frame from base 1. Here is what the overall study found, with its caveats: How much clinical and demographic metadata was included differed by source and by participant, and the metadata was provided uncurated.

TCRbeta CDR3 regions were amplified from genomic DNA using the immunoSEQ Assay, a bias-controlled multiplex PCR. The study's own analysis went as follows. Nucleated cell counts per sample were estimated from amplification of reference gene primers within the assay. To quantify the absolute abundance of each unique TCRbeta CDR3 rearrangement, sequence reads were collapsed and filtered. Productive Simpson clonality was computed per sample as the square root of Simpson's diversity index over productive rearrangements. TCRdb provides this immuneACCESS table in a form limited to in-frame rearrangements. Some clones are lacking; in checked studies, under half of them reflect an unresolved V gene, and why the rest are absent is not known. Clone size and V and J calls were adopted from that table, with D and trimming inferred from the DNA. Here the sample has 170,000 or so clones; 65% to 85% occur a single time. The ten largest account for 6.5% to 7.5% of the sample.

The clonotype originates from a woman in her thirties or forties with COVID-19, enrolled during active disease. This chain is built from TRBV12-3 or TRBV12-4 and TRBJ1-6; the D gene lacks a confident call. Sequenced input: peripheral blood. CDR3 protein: CASRGVYNSPLHF. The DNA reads TGTGCCAGCCGAGGAGTTTATAATTCACCCCTCCACTTT.